The 20 T cell receptor beta chains reported below all come from one sample, sequenced in a study of shared clonotypes between healthy human individuals (TCRdb year 2020). CD8 naive samples were CD45RO-negative cells positively selected for CCR7, giving a CD45RA+CCR7+ population that excluded TemRA cells. The receptor library was made with the immunoSEQ multiplex PCR assay. What TCRdb holds here is the immuneACCESS table cut down to in-frame rearrangements. Part of the clones is not present; checked against another copy, under half of the missing clones reflect an unresolved V gene, and the others are unexplained. The sample contains around 1,900,000 clones, around 95% of them found a single time. Of the sample, approximately 1.6% falls within the top ten clones. Sequenced input: naive CD8+ T cells from PBMCs. Interpreted using the paper, the cell subset or site label stands for: CD45RA+CCR7+. The receptors stem from a man between 18 and 29 years old in good health. Some clones in this sample may be carry-over from other donors' samples.

The gene calls are TRBV4-3 and TRBJ1-2; D perhaps matches TRBD1 (5 bases). This CDR3 has 14 residues. The V gene's germline CDR1 is LGHNA and CDR2 YSLEER. The V end lost 4 bases, the J end lost 5 bases, and 14 bases lay between the germline ends. Written as DNA, the CDR3 is TGCGCCAGCAGCCCACATGGCAGGGAGTATGGCTACACCTTC. As protein: CASSPHGREYGYTF.

V and J are TRBV6-5 and TRBJ2-2, with D perhaps matching TRBD1 (6 bases). Germline V lookup: CDR1 MNHEY, CDR2 SVGAGI. Between the trimmed V and J ends, which lost 6 bases and 2 bases, there was a span of 10 bases. This CDR3 comprises 14 residues. CDR3 sequence: CASRWTDNTGELFF. In DNA form, the CDR3 reads TGTGCCAGCAGGTGGACAGATAACACCGGGGAGCTGTTTTTT.

This chain's CDR3 is CASSFGARVEAFF. The CDR3 DNA is TGTGCCAGCAGCTTTGGGGCGCGAGTTGAAGCTTTCTTT. The chain uses TRBV11-1 and TRBJ1-1; TRBD1 is a possible D gene (5 bases). V lost 3 bases and J lost 7, with 12 bases in between. The length of the CDR3 is 13 residues. The germline gives CDR1 SGHAT, CDR2 FQDESV (reference sequence).

The chain employs TRBV4-2 and TRBJ2-1; 8 bases agree with TRBD2. The CDR3 covers 18 residues. J lost 1 base, V lost 0 bases, and 8 bases had no gene match. Germline CDR1 LGHNA, CDR2 YNFKEQ. The CDR3 loop reads CASSQDASAGVSYNEQFF. CDR3 nucleotides: TGTGCCAGCAGCCAAGATGCGTCAGCGGGAGTGTCCTACAATGAGCAGTTCTTC.

The V call is TRBV6-1, the J call TRBJ1-3; 8 bases fit TRBD1. The CDR3 is 17 residues long. From germline, CDR1 is MNHNS and CDR2 SASEGT. V dropped 4 bases and J dropped 6; count of bases not matched to a gene: 14. The CDR3 sequence is CASSAGTGLRLQNTIYF. In DNA form, the CDR3 reads TGTGCCAGCAGTGCCGGGACAGGCTTACGTCTTCAAAACACCATATATTTT.

The CDR3 loop reads CASSLNSRGVYEQYF. The CDR3, as DNA: TGTGCCAGCAGCTTAAACTCTAGGGGGGTTTACGAGCAGTACTTC. The chain recombines TRBV7-2 with TRBJ2-7; D is tentatively TRBD1 or TRBD2 (6 bases each). V was clipped by 2 bases and J by 4 bases, with 15 bases between them. The CDR3 is 15 residues long. From germline, CDR1 is SGHTA and CDR2 FQGNSA. The full variable domain, completed using reference TRBV7-2 and TRBJ2-7, is GAGVSQSPSNKVTEKGKDVELRCDPISGHTALYWYRQSLGQGLEFLIYFQGNSAPDKSGLPSDRFSAERTGGSVSTLTIQRTQQEDSAVYLCASSLNSRGVYEQYFGPGTRLTVT.

The gene calls are TRBV25-1 and TRBJ2-1, with no clear D. This CDR3 region has 11 residues. Germline assignment: CDR1 MGHDK and CDR2 SYGVNS. V was shortened by 7 bases and J by 7 bases, with 8 bases between the two germline ends. The CDR3 coding sequence is TGTGCCAGCACCCGCGCGAATGAGCAGTTCTTC. This codes for CASTRANEQFF.

This clone was counted a few times. V gene TRBV7-9 combines with J gene TRBJ1-2; the D is unclear. The V gene's germline CDR1 is SEHNR and CDR2 FQNEAQ (reference sequence). V dropped 8 bases and J dropped 6 bases, with 13 bases sitting between them. The CDR3 length is 12 residues. The CDR3 DNA is TGTGCCAGCCGGACTGGGTGGGATGGCTACACCTTC. Translation gives CASRTGWDGYTF. Drawing the rest from reference TRBV7-9 and TRBJ1-2, the complete variable domain is DTGVSQNPRHKITKRGQNVTFRCDPISEHNRLYWYRQTLGQGPEFLTYFQNEAQLEKSRLLSDRFSAERPKGSFSTLEIQRTEQGDSAMYLCASRTGWDGYTFGSGTRLTVV.

Here the CDR3 reads CASSLAGASGNEQFF. The CDR3 region has the DNA TGTGCCAGCAGCTTAGCGGGAGCAAGCGGGAATGAGCAGTTCTTC. The V gene is TRBV7-8, the J gene TRBJ2-1, with D possibly being TRBD2 (6 bases). Trimming pared 0 bases from V and 7 bases from J, leaving 13 bases between. The CDR3 contains 15 residues. Germline lookup yields CDR1 SGHVS and CDR2 FQNEAQ. Variable domain in full (rest from reference TRBV7-8 and TRBJ2-1): GAGVSQSPRYKVAKRGQDVALRCDPISGHVSLFWYQQALGQGPEFLTYFQNEAQLDKSGLPSDRFFAERPEGSVSTLKIQRTQQEDSAVYLCASSLAGASGNEQFFGPGTRLTVL.

V is TRBV27 and J is TRBJ2-5, with D unclear. Germline lookup yields CDR1 MNHEY and CDR2 SMNVEV (reference sequence). V was pared by 0 bases and J by 11 bases, with 16 bases between. The CDR3 runs 14 residues. CDR3 sequence: CASSLSTPPVEQYF. The CDR3 coding sequence is TGTGCCAGCAGTTTATCGACTCCACCGGTGGAGCAGTACTTC.

This rearrangement joins TRBV7-8 to TRBJ2-7, with a tentative D call TRBD2 (5 bases). The V and J ends lost 5 bases and 2 bases respectively, with 22 bases between them. This CDR3 is 17 amino acids long. CDR1 SGHVS and CDR2 FQNEAQ come from the germline V gene. CDR3 in DNA: TGTGCCAGCAGCCCGCTTTTAATCGGGGAGCGGACCTACGAGCAGTACTTC. This codes for CASSPLLIGERTYEQYF.

The V call is TRBV19, the J call TRBJ1-1; D unclear. Trimming took off 5 bases at V and 3 bases at J, with 10 bases between the two ends. CDR1 LNHDA and CDR2 SQIVND come from the germline V gene (reference sequence). The CDR3 is made up of 13 amino acids. The CDR3 loop is CASSPQSDTEAFF. The CDR3 DNA is TGTGCCAGTAGTCCCCAGAGCGACACTGAAGCTTTCTTT.

The chain employs TRBV6-5 and TRBJ2-7; 8 positions agree with TRBD1. The trim removed 0 bases at V and 2 bases at J, leaving 6 bases unmatched. The CDR3 contains 16 residues. Per the germline V gene, CDR1 is MNHEY and CDR2 is SVGAGI. The CDR3 coding sequence is TGTGCCAGCAGTTACTCGGTGGGACAGGTCGCCTACGAGCAGTACTTC. The encoded protein is CASSYSVGQVAYEQYF.

The chain has TRBV2 and TRBJ2-3, with D possibly being TRBD2 (5 bases). The germline gives CDR1 SNHLY, CDR2 FYNNEI. The CDR3 consists of 14 residues. V gave up 7 bases and J gave up 2 bases, with 13 bases separating them. The CDR3 protein is CASIWLANTDTQYF. CDR3 sequence (DNA): TGTGCCAGCATCTGGCTAGCAAACACAGATACGCAGTATTTT.

V usage is TRBV7-8 and J usage is TRBJ1-3, with 8 positions matching TRBD1. The V and J ends lost 5 bases and 2 bases, in that order; junction bases with no gene match: 5. This CDR3 spans 15 amino acids. The germline CDR1 and CDR2 sequences are SGHVS and FQNEAQ. The CDR3 protein is CASSADRGPGNTIYF. CDR3 bases: TGTGCCAGCAGCGCTGACAGGGGCCCTGGAAACACCATATATTTT.

Of note for this clone: In the same sample, other DNA sequences code for this CDR3. The chain recombines TRBV27 with TRBJ2-7; maybe TRBD1 (9 bases). Trimming shortened V by 1 base and J by 0 bases, and 13 bases separated the two germline ends. The CDR3 length is 16 residues. Germline loops: CDR1 MNHEY, CDR2 SMNVEV (reference sequence). CDR3 protein: CASSLLAGQGSYEQYF. The CDR3 DNA reads TGTGCCAGCAGTTTATTAGCGGGACAGGGCTCCTACGAGCAGTACTTC.

The chain links TRBV7-9 to TRBJ2-2; D unclear. V was cut by 3 bases and J by 7 bases, with 9 bases left in between. Germline loops: CDR1 SEHNR, CDR2 FQNEAQ (reference sequence). The CDR3 extends over 13 amino acids. CDR3 nucleotide sequence: TGTGCCAGCAGCTTGGGTCCTAGCGGGGAGCTGTTTTTT. It specifies CASSLGPSGELFF. The full variable domain, in which reference TRBV7-9 and TRBJ2-2 provide the parts outside the CDR3, is DTGVSQNPRHKITKRGQNVTFRCDPISEHNRLYWYRQTLGQGPEFLTYFQNEAQLEKSRLLSDRFSAERPKGSFSTLEIQRTEQGDSAMYLCASSLGPSGELFFGEGSRLTVL.

The chain joins TRBV27 to TRBJ2-3, with 7 bases fitting TRBD1. The ends lost 6 bases at V and 1 base at J; junction bases unmatched: 4. Per the germline V gene, CDR1 is MNHEY and CDR2 is SMNVEV (reference sequence). The CDR3 is 14 residues long. The CDR3 here is CASRRDSRTDTQYF. In DNA, the CDR3 is TGTGCCAGCAGGAGGGACAGCCGCACAGATACGCAGTATTTT.

This chain joins TRBV27 and TRBJ1-5; no firm D call. CDR3 size: 14 residues. Looked up from germline, CDR1 is MNHEY and CDR2 is SMNVEV (reference sequence). V was clipped by 3 bases and J by 14 bases, with 20 bases between them. This chain's CDR3 is CASSFKMGWGEEHF. CDR3 DNA sequence: TGTGCCAGCAGTTTTAAGATGGGTTGGGGTGAGGAGCATTTT.

Here the CDR3 reads CASSLGTSGQAYPGEQYF. CDR3 nucleotides: TGTGCCAGCAGCCTCGGGACTAGCGGGCAGGCATACCCAGGGGAGCAGTACTTC. This sequence joins TRBV7-6 and TRBJ2-7, with 12 bases aligning to TRBD2. CDR3 length: 18 amino acids. The trim removed 5 bases at V and 7 bases at J, leaving 18 bases unmatched. Per germline, CDR1 SGHVS and CDR2 FNYEAQ.